This entry concerns a single T cell receptor beta chain. The entry originates in a study of shared clonotypes between healthy human individuals. Every subset had its genomic DNA shared out evenly among several immunoSEQ plates. It was 300 ng DNA, around 30,000 T cell genomes, that went into each replicate PCR of unsorted PBMC. Assay: immunoSEQ multiplex PCR; the TCRdb copy retains only in-frame clones and omits some. The sample shows fewer than 550,000 clones, 75% to 80% of them seen only once. Each donor was a Caucasian adult residing in Nashville, Tennessee. Germline assignment: CDR1 MDHEN and CDR2 SYDVKM. This CDR3 has 13 amino acids. V was shortened by 6 bases and J by 2 bases, with 11 bases between the two germline ends.

The TCR originated in a woman between 40 and 55 years old in good health. Some clones in this sample may be carry-over from other donors' samples. The chain combines TRBV28 with TRBJ2-7; a possible D gene is TRBD2 (6 bases). The sample comprised PBMCs. CDR3 sequence: CASRFGGTYEQYF. The CDR3 DNA reads as TGTGCCAGCAGGTTCGGGGGTACCTACGAGCAGTACTTC. The whole variable domain, filled in from reference TRBV28 and TRBJ2-7, reads DVKVTQSSRYLVKRTGEKVFLECVQDMDHENMFWYRQDPGLGLRLIYFSYDVKMKEKGDIPEGYSVSREKKERFSLILESASTNQTSMYLCASRFGGTYEQYFGPGTRLTVT.